These 26 T cell receptor beta chains were sequenced from one sample in a study of blood T cell repertoires in COVID-19 (TCRdb year 2020). The protocol used for the library was the immunoSEQ multiplex PCR assay. Drawn from immuneACCESS, this table holds only the in-frame rearrangements with V and J called that TCRdb kept. Clones are partly lost; checked studies trace under half to an unresolved V gene and leave the rest unexplained. This sample has 110,000 or so clones in its table, and 80% to 85% of those were observed once. The leading ten clones occupy over 15% of the sample. The sequenced sample consisted of peripheral blood. These receptors were collected from a woman over 75 with acute or convalescent COVID-19.

V and J are TRBV6-5 and TRBJ2-5; a weak D match, TRBD1 (6 bases). V shed 5 bases and J shed 2 bases, with 9 bases lying between them. The CDR3 spans 13 residues. CDR1 MNHEY and CDR2 SVGAGI come from the germline V gene. CDR3 sequence (DNA): TGTGCCAGCAGTCGGACAGATCAAGAGACCCAGTACTTC. Translating gives CASSRTDQETQYF.

This clone was observed a single time. This chain joins TRBV6-5 and TRBJ2-6; maybe TRBD1 (6 bases). Germline V gives CDR1 MNHEY, CDR2 SVGAGI. This CDR3 is 15 amino acids long. Trimming cost V 5 bases and J 2 bases, with 10 bases left between them. The CDR3 DNA reads TGTGCCAGCAGTCCCCAGGGGCCTGGGGCCAACGTCCTGACTTTC. As protein: CASSPQGPGANVLTF.

This clone has a handful of counts. V and J are TRBV27 and TRBJ2-2, with D perhaps TRBD2 (6 bases). The V and J ends lost 6 bases and 6 bases respectively, with 17 bases between them. The V gene's germline CDR1 is MNHEY and CDR2 SMNVEV (reference sequence). This CDR3 spans 15 amino acids. The CDR3 loop is CASRVREMGAGELFF. The CDR3 coding sequence is TGTGCCAGCAGGGTACGGGAGATGGGGGCCGGGGAGCTGTTTTTT.

V is TRBV4-2 and J is TRBJ2-3, with 11 bases lining up with TRBD2. V lost 4 bases, J lost 0 bases, and 9 bases stayed unmatched. This CDR3 has 18 residues. CDR1 and CDR2 (germline): LGHNA, YNFKEQ. The DNA for the CDR3 is TGTGCCAGCAGCCCGATCGGGACTAGCGGTTCTAGCACAGATACGCAGTATTTT. Its translation: CASSPIGTSGSSTDTQYF.

Points on this clone: Germline is not matched at one junction end, which may reflect a read error. The rearrangement joins TRBV28 to TRBJ1-6; possibly TRBD1 for D (6 bases). The CDR3 length is 16 residues. Germline CDR1 reads MDHEN; CDR2 reads SYDVKM. The CDR3 DNA reads as TGTGCCAGCAGTTTATGGACAGGCTCCGATAATTCACCCCTCCACTTT. Translation: CASSLWTGSDNSPLHF.

The rearrangement links TRBV6-2 or TRBV6-3 to TRBJ1-5; unclear D gene. Deletions cut 0 bases from V and 8 bases from J, with 5 bases between. In germline, CDR1 is MNHEY, CDR2 SVGEGT. The CDR3 extends over 12 amino acids. CDR3 in amino acids: CASSYSGKPQHF. The CDR3 nucleotides read TGTGCCAGCAGTTACTCCGGTAAGCCCCAGCATTTT.

This clone was found a few times. The chain is built from TRBV5-5 and TRBJ1-2, with D possibly being TRBD1 (6 bases). Germline V gene lookup returns CDR1 SGHKS and CDR2 YYEKEE (reference sequence). The CDR3 sequence is 14 residues long. Deletions cut 4 bases from V and 2 bases from J, with 12 bases between. In DNA, the CDR3 is TGTGCCAGCAGCCTGTACAGGGAAAACTATGGCTACACCTTC. Translation: CASSLYRENYGYTF.

This clone was seen just once. In DNA form, the CDR3 reads TGTGCCAGCACCCCGGAAGGGGGAGGGCCCTATGGCTACACCTTC. Translated: CASTPEGGGPYGYTF. This chain links TRBV2 with TRBJ1-2; TRBD1 is a possible D gene (6 bases). Germline V gene sequence: CDR1 SNHLY, CDR2 FYNNEI. Between the trimmed V and J ends, which lost 7 bases and 4 bases, there was a span of 19 bases. The CDR3 consists of 15 residues.

This rearrangement joins TRBV5-1 to TRBJ2-7; the D is unclear. Germline V gives CDR1 SGHRS, CDR2 YFSETQ. The CDR3 spans 15 residues. The ends were cut back, 0 bases at V and 2 bases at J, with 12 bases in the middle. CDR3 DNA sequence: TGCGCCAGCAGCTTGGGGCCCAAATCGACCTACGAGCAGTACTTC. Protein product: CASSLGPKSTYEQYF.

The chain couples TRBV7-9 to TRBJ2-2; D is possibly TRBD2 (5 bases). The CDR3 is 15 amino acids. Trimming stripped 0 bases from V and 4 bases from J, with 9 bases between. Germline loops: CDR1 SEHNR, CDR2 FQNEAQ (reference sequence). CDR3 sequence (DNA): TGTGCCAGCAGCTTAGCCCGGAGGATCACCGGGGAGCTGTTTTTT. It codes for CASSLARRITGELFF. Variable domain in full (rest from reference TRBV7-9 and TRBJ2-2): DTGVSQNPRHKITKRGQNVTFRCDPISEHNRLYWYRQTLGQGPEFLTYFQNEAQLEKSRLLSDRFSAERPKGSFSTLEIQRTEQGDSAMYLCASSLARRITGELFFGEGSRLTVL.

This rearrangement joins TRBV11-2 to TRBJ2-7; D call uncertain. V was clipped by 2 bases and J by 6 bases, with 11 bases between them. This CDR3 contains 13 residues. The germline CDR1 and CDR2 sequences are SGHAT and FQNNGV. The DNA of the CDR3 is TGTGCCAGCAGCTTAATGACGGCAGGCGAGCAGTACTTC. This gives the protein CASSLMTAGEQYF.

The rearrangement links TRBV10-1 to TRBJ1-2; D remains unclear. Germline V gene sequence: CDR1 WNHNN, CDR2 SYGVQD (reference sequence). CDR3 length: 13 residues. Between the trimmed V and J ends, which lost 2 bases and 2 bases, there was a span of 6 bases. CDR3 loop: CASSEQKNYGYTF. In DNA form, the CDR3 reads TGCGCCAGCAGTGAGCAGAAAAACTATGGCTACACCTTC.

The chain carries TRBV19 and TRBJ2-6; D may be TRBD1 (5 bases). CDR1 and CDR2 (germline): LNHDA, SQIVND (reference sequence). The CDR3 totals 18 residues. V lost 5 bases, J lost 0 bases, and 17 bases lay in between. The CDR3 reads CASSPQIGRASGANVLTF. The CDR3 DNA reads as TGTGCCAGTAGTCCCCAGATTGGCAGGGCCTCTGGGGCCAACGTCCTGACTTTC.

The chain couples TRBV7-2 to TRBJ1-4; 7 nucleotides line up with TRBD1. The CDR3 contains 15 residues. Germline V gives CDR1 SGHTA, CDR2 FQGNSA. J lost 4 bases, V lost 6 bases, and 8 bases had no gene match. The CDR3 nucleotides are TGTGCCAGCAGGTTCCGGGACAGCCTTAATGAAAAACTGTTTTTT. This translates into CASRFRDSLNEKLFF.

This rearrangement joins TRBV7-2 to TRBJ2-2, with 7 bases that match TRBD2. This CDR3 has 15 amino acids. Germline assignment: CDR1 SGHTA and CDR2 FQGNSA. V shed 7 bases and J 5 bases; nucleotides not matched to a gene: 10. CDR3 amino acids: CASTREVLGTGELFF. CDR3 in DNA: TGTGCCAGCACCCGGGAGGTCCTGGGGACCGGGGAGCTGTTTTTT.

This chain links TRBV24-1 with TRBJ1-1, with a weak D call TRBD1 (6 bases). The CDR3 totals 13 residues. Germline V CDR1 and CDR2: KGHDR, SFDVKD. Trimming removed 8 bases from V and 4 bases from J, with 13 bases in between. The CDR3 sequence is CATTEGGGTEAFF. In DNA form, the CDR3 reads TGTGCCACCACTGAAGGGGGTGGCACTGAAGCTTTCTTT.

In this sample, this clone turned up a few times. This chain joins TRBV12-3 or TRBV12-4 and TRBJ2-1, with TRBD1 identical over 7 bases. This CDR3 region has 13 residues. Trimming removed 7 bases from V and 4 bases from J; junction bases left unmatched: 4. This CDR3 reads CASNRDSYNEQFF. CDR3 nucleotides: TGTGCCAGCAACCGGGACAGTTACAATGAGCAGTTCTTC.

Only one count was recorded for this clone. This chain links TRBV4-2 with TRBJ1-6; D not certain. Deletions cut 0 bases from V and 11 bases from J, with 14 bases between. Germline V gene data show CDR1 as LGHNA and CDR2 as YNFKEQ. The CDR3 runs 15 residues. The CDR3 region is CASSQEVAGQAPLHF. The CDR3 DNA reads TGTGCCAGCAGCCAAGAAGTGGCAGGTCAGGCACCCCTCCACTTT.

V and J are TRBV6-5 and TRBJ1-2; D may be TRBD1 (6 bases). The CDR3 runs to 13 residues. The germline V gene has CDR1 MNHEY and CDR2 SVGAGI. Trimming removed 3 bases from V and 5 bases from J, with 10 bases in between. The chain's CDR3 is CASSYSGEYGYTF. In DNA form, the CDR3 reads TGTGCCAGCAGTTATTCAGGGGAGTATGGCTACACCTTC.

The gene calls are TRBV18 and TRBJ1-2; TRBD1 is a possible D gene (5 bases). The CDR3 totals 13 residues. The ends were cut back, 3 bases at V and 5 bases at J, with 10 bases in the middle. Germline V gives CDR1 KGHSH, CDR2 LQKENI. CDR3 coding DNA: TGTGCCAGCTCACCCGGGGGAGGATATGGCTACACCTTC. It translates to CASSPGGGYGYTF.

The rearrangement joins TRBV6-1 to TRBJ2-4; 9 positions agree with TRBD2. CDR1 is MNHNS and CDR2 is SASEGT in the germline V gene. Trimming at V came to 3 bases and at J to 4 bases, leaving 7 bases not matched to a gene. The CDR3 consists of 16 residues. CDR3 bases: TGTGCCAGCAGTGACCTTAGCGGGAGTAAGAAAAACATTCAGTACTTC. Translating gives CASSDLSGSKKNIQYF.

V gene TRBV28 combines with J gene TRBJ1-4, with TRBD1 matching over 7 bases. Looked up from germline, CDR1 is MDHEN and CDR2 is SYDVKM. Trimming removed 4 bases from V and 4 bases from J; junction bases left unmatched: 3. The CDR3 length is 14 residues. The CDR3 loop reads CASSWDRLNEKLFF. Written as DNA, the CDR3 is TGTGCCAGCAGTTGGGACAGACTTAATGAAAAACTGTTTTTT. Combining the CDR3 with reference TRBV28 and TRBJ1-4 gives the whole variable domain DVKVTQSSRYLVKRTGEKVFLECVQDMDHENMFWYRQDPGLGLRLIYFSYDVKMKEKGDIPEGYSVSREKKERFSLILESASTNQTSMYLCASSWDRLNEKLFFGSGTQLSVL.

This chain links TRBV5-5 with TRBJ2-2; a weak D match, TRBD1 (6 bases). V was pared by 0 bases and J by 5 bases, with 11 bases between. CDR1 is SGHKS and CDR2 is YYEKEE in the germline V gene (reference sequence). This CDR3 comprises 15 residues. This chain's CDR3 is CASSLVWGRTGELFF. The CDR3 DNA reads as TGTGCCAGCAGCTTGGTCTGGGGGCGAACCGGGGAGCTGTTTTTT.

In DNA, the CDR3 is TGTGCCAGCAGCTTACAGGGCTCGGGAGATACGCAGTATTTT. As protein: CASSLQGSGDTQYF. V usage is TRBV7-2 and J usage is TRBJ2-3, with D perhaps TRBD1 (5 bases). The CDR3 runs to 14 residues. Germline V gene sequence: CDR1 SGHTA, CDR2 FQGNSA. Trimming shortened V by 2 bases and J by 5 bases, and 11 bases separated the two germline ends.

The chain joins TRBV18 to TRBJ1-5; no clear D gene. Germline V lookup: CDR1 KGHSH, CDR2 LQKENI. The CDR3 sequence is 13 residues long. V was pared by 4 bases and J by 4 bases, with 8 bases between. The CDR3, as DNA: TGTGCCAGCTCACGGGAGAGGAATCAGCCCCAGCATTTT. It encodes CASSRERNQPQHF.

The chain recombines TRBV7-2 with TRBJ1-2; weak D call: TRBD1 (5 bases). From germline, CDR1 is SGHTA and CDR2 FQGNSA. The V end lost 0 bases, the J end lost 2 bases, and 7 bases lay between the germline ends. This CDR3 has 14 residues. The CDR3 bases are TGTGCCAGCAGCTTAGCCCCAGGGAACTATGGCTACACCTTC. Its protein product is CASSLAPGNYGYTF.